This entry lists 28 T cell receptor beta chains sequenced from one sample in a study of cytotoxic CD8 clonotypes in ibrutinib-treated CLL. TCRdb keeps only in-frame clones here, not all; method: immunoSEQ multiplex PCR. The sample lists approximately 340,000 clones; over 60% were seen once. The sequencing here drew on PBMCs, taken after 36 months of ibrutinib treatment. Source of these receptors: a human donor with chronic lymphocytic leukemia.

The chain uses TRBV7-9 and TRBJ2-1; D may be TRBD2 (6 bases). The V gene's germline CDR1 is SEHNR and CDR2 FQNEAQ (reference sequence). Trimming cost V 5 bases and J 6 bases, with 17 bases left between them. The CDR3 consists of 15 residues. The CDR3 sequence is CASSRSGPSGNEQFF. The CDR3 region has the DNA TGTGCCAGCAGCCGCAGCGGGCCCTCCGGCAATGAGCAGTTCTTC.

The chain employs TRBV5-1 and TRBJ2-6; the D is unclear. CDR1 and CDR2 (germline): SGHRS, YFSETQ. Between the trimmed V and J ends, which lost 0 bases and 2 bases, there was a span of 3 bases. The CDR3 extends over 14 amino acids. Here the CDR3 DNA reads TGCGCCAGCAGCTTGGACCCTGGGGCCAACGTCCTGACTTTC. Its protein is CASSLDPGANVLTF.

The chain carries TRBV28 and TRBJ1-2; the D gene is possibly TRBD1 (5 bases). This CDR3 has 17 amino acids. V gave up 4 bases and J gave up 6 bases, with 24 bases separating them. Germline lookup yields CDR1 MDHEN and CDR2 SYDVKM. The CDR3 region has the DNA TGTGCCAGCAGTTCTGAAACTCCTACCGGACAAATCAATGGCTACACCTTC. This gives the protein CASSSETPTGQINGYTF.

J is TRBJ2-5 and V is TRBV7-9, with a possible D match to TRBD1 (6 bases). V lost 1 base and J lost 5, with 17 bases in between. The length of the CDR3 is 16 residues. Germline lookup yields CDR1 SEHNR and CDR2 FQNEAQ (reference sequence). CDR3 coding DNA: TGTGCCAGCAGCTTAGACGGACAGCTTATCAGGGAGACCCAGTACTTC. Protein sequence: CASSLDGQLIRETQYF.

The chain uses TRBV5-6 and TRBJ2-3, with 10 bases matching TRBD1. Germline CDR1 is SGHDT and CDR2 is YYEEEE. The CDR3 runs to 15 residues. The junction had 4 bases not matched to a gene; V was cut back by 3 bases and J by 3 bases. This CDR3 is CASSSPGQGTDTQYF. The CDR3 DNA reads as TGTGCCAGCAGCTCTCCGGGACAGGGGACAGATACGCAGTATTTT.

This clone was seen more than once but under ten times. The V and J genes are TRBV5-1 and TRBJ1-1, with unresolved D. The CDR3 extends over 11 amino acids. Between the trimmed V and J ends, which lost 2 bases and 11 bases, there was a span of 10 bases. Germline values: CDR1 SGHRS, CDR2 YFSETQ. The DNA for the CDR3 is TGCGCCAGCAGCTTAGGGCCGAGGGCTTTCTTT. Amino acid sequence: CASSLGPRAFF.

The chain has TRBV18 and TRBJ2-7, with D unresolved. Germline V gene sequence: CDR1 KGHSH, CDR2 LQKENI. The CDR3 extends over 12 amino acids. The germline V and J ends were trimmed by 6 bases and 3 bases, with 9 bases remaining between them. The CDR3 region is CASSVLSYEQYF. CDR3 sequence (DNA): TGTGCCAGCTCGGTTCTGAGCTACGAGCAGTACTTC. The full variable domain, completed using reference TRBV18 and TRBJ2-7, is NAGVMQNPRHLVRRRGQEARLRCSPMKGHSHVYWYRQLPEEGLKFMVYLQKENIIDESGMPKERFSAEFPKEGPSILRIQQVVRGDSAAYFCASSVLSYEQYFGPGTRLTVT.

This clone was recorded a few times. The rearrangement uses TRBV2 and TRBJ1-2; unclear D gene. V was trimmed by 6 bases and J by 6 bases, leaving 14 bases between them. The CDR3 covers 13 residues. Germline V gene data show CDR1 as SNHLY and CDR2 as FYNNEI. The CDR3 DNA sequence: TGTGCCAGCAGAGTGACGAGGGCTGATGGCTACACCTTC. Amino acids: CASRVTRADGYTF.

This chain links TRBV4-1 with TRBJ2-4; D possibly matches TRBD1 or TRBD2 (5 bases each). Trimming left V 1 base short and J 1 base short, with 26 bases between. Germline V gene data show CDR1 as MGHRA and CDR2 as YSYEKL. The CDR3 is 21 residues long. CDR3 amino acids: CASSQGPLGQGERGAKNIQYF. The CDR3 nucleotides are TGCGCCAGCAGCCAAGGGCCCCTCGGGCAGGGTGAGAGGGGTGCCAAAAACATTCAGTACTTC.

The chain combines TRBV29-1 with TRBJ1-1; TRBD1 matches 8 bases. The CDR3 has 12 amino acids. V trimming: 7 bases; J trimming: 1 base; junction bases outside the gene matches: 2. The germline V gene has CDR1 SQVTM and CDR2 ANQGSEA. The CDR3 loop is CSADRGNTEAFF. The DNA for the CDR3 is TGCAGCGCTGACAGGGGGAACACTGAAGCTTTCTTT.

The CDR3 region is CASSEVVTGELFF. CDR3 DNA sequence: TGCGCCAGCAGTGAGGTGGTCACCGGGGAGCTGTTTTTT. The chain combines TRBV10-1 with TRBJ2-2; unclear D gene. Germline assignment: CDR1 WNHNN and CDR2 SYGVQD (reference sequence). The length of the CDR3 is 13 residues. V was shortened by 2 bases and J by 4 bases, with 5 bases between the two germline ends.

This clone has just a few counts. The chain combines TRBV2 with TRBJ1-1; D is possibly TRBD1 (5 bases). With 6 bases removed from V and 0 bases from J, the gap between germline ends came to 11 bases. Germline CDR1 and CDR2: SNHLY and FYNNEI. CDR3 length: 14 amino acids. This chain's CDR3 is CASSVRQMNTEAFF. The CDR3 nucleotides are TGTGCCAGCAGCGTCCGACAGATGAACACTGAAGCTTTCTTT. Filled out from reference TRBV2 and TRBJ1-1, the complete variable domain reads EPEVTQTPSHQVTQMGQEVILRCVPISNHLYFYWYRQILGQKVEFLVSFYNNEISEKSEIFDDQFSVERPDGSNFTLKIRSTKLEDSAMYFCASSVRQMNTEAFFGQGTRLTVV.

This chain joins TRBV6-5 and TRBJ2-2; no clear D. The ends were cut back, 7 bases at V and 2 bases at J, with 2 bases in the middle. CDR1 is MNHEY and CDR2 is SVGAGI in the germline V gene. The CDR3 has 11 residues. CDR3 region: CASTNTGELFF. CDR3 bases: TGTGCCAGCACCAACACCGGGGAGCTGTTTTTT.

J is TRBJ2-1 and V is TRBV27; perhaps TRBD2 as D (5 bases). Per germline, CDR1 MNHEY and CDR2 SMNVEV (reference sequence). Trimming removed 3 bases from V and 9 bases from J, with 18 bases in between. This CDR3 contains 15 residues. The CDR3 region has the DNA TGTGCCAGCAGTTTGAAGGGAGTTTGGGGTGGTGAGCAGTTCTTC. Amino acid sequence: CASSLKGVWGGEQFF.

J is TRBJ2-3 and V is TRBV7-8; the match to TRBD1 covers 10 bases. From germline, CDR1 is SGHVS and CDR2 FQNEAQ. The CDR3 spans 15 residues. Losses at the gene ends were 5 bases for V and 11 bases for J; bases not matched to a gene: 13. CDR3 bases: TGTGCCAGCAGCCCAGTCCCGGGACAGGGGCAGGGGCAGTATTTT. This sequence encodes CASSPVPGQGQGQYF.

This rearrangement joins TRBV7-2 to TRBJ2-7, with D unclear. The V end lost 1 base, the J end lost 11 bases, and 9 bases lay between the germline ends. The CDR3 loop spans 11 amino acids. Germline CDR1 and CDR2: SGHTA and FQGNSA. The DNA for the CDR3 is TGTGCCAGCAGCTTAGGAGGTTTTAAGTACTTC. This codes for CASSLGGFKYF.

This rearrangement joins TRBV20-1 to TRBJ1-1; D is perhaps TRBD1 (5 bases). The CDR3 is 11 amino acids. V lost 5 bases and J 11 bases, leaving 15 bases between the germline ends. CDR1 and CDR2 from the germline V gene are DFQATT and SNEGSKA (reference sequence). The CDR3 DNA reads TGCAGTGCTCCCCAGGGAGGGATGGCTTTCTTT. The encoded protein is CSAPQGGMAFF.

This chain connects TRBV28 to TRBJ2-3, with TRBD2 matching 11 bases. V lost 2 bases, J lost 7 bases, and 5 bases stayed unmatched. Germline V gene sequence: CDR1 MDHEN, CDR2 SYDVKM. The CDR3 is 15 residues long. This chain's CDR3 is CASSLTSGRGYTQYF. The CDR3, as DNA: TGTGCCAGCAGTTTAACTAGCGGGAGAGGGTATACGCAGTATTTT.

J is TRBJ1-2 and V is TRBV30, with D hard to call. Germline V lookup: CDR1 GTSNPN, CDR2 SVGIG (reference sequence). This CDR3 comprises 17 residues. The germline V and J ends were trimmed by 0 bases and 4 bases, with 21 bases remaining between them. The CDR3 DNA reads TGTGCCTGGAGTGTGAGCTGCCCGGGAATCTGCTTCTATGGCTACACCTTC. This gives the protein CAWSVSCPGICFYGYTF.

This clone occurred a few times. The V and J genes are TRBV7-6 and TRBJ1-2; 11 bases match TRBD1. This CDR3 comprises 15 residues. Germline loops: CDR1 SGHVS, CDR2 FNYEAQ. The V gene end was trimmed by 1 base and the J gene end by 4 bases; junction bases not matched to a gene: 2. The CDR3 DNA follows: TGTGCCAGCAGCTTAGAGGACAGGGGGCTCTATGGCTACACCTTC. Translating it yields CASSLEDRGLYGYTF. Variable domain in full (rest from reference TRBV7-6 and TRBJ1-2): GAGVSQSPRYKVTKRGQDVALRCDPISGHVSLYWYRQALGQGPEFLTYFNYEAQQDKSGLPNDRFSAERPEGSISTLTIQRTEQRDSAMYRCASSLEDRGLYGYTFGSGTRLTVV.

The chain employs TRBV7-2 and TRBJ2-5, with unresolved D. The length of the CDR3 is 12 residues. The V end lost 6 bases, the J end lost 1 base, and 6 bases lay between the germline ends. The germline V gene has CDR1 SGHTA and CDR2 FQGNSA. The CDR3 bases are TGTGCCAGCAGGTCGGTCCAAGAGACCCAGTACTTC. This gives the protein CASRSVQETQYF.

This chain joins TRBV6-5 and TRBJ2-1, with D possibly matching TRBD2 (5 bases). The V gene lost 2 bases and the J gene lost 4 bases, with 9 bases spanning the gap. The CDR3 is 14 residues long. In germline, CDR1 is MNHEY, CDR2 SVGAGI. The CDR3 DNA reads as TGTGCCAGCAGTTACAGAGGGATTTACAATGAGCAGTTCTTC. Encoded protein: CASSYRGIYNEQFF.

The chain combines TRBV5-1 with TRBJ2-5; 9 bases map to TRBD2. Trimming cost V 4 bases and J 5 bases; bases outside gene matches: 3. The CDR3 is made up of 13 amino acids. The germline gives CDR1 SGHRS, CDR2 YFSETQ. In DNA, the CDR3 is TGCGCCAGCAGCAACGGACTAGCGGAGACCCAGTACTTC. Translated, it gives CASSNGLAETQYF.

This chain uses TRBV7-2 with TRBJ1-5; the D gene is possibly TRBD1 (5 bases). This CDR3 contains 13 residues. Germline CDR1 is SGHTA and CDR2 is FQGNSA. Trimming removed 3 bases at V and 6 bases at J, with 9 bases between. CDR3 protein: CASSFKGTQPQHF. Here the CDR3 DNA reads TGTGCCAGCAGCTTTAAGGGGACTCAGCCCCAGCATTTT.

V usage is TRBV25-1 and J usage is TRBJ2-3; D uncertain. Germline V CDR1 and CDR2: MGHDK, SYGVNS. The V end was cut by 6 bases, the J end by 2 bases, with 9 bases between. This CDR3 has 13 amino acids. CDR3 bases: TGTGCCAGCAGGCAGATATTCACAGATACGCAGTATTTT. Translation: CASRQIFTDTQYF.

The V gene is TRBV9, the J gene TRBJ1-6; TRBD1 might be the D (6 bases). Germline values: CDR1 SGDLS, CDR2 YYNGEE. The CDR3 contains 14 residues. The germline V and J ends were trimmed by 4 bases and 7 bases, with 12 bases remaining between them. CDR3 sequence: CASSTWTENSPLHF. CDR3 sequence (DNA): TGTGCCAGCAGCACCTGGACAGAGAATTCACCCCTCCACTTT.

This CDR3 is CASSVHDSVEKLFF. CDR3 nucleotide sequence: TGTGCCAGCAGCGTACACGACAGTGTCGAAAAACTGTTTTTT. V usage is TRBV9 and J usage is TRBJ1-4, with a weak D call TRBD1 (5 bases). CDR3 length: 14 residues. Germline lookup yields CDR1 SGDLS and CDR2 YYNGEE. V lost 1 base to trimming and J lost 8 bases, with 12 bases between them.

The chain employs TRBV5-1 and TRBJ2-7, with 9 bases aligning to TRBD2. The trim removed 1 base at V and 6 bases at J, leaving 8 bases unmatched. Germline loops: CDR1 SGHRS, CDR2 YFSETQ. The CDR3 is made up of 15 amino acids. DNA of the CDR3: TGCGCCAGCAGCTTGTGGGCTAGCGGGATCCCCGAGCAGTACTTC. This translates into CASSLWASGIPEQYF.